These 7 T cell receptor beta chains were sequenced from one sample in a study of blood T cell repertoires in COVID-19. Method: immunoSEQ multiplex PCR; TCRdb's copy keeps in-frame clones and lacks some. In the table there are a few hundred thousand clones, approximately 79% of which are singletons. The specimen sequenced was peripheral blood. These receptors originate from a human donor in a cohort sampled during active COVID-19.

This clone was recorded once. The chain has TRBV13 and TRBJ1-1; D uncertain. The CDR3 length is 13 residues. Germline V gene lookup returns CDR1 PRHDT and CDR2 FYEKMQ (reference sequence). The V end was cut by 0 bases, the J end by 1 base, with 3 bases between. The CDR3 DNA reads TGTGCCAGCAGCTTAGGCCAGAACACTGAAGCTTTCTTT. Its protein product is CASSLGQNTEAFF.

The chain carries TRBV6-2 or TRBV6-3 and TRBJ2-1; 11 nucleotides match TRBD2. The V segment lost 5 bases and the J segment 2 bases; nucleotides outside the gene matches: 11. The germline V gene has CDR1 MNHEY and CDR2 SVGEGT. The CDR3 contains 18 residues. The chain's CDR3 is CASSPRASGRLAYNEQFF. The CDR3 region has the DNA TGTGCCAGCAGTCCCCGGGCTAGCGGGAGGCTTGCCTACAATGAGCAGTTCTTC.

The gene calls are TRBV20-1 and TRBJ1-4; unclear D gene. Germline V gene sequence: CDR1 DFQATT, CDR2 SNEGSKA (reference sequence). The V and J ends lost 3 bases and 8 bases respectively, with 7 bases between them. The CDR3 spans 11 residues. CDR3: CSARRREKLFF. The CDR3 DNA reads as TGCAGTGCTAGGCGTCGGGAAAAACTGTTTTTT.

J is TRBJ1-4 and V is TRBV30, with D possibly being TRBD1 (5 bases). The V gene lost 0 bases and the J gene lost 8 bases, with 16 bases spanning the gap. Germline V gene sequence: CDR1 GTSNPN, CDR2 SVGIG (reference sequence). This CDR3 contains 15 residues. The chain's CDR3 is CAWSVGFGQEEKLFF. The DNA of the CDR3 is TGTGCCTGGAGTGTCGGTTTTGGACAAGAGGAAAAACTGTTTTTT.

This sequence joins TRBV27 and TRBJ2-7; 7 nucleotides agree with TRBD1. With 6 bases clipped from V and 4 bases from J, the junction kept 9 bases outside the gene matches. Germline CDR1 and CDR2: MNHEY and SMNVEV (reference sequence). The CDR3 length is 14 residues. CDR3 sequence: CASRKRGPTYEQYF. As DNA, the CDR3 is TGTGCCAGCAGAAAAAGGGGGCCCACTTACGAGCAGTACTTC.

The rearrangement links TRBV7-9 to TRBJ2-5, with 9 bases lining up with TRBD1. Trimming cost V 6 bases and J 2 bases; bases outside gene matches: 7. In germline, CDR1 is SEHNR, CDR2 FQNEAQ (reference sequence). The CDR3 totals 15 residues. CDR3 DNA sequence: TGTGCCAGCAGTCATGGGACAGGGCGACAAGAGACCCAGTACTTC. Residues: CASSHGTGRQETQYF.

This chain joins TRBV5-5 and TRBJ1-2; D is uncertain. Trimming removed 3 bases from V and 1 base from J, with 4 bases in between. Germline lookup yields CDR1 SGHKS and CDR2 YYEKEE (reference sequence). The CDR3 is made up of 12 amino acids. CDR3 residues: CASSSYNYGYTF. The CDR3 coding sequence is TGTGCCAGCAGCTCGTATAACTATGGCTACACCTTC.